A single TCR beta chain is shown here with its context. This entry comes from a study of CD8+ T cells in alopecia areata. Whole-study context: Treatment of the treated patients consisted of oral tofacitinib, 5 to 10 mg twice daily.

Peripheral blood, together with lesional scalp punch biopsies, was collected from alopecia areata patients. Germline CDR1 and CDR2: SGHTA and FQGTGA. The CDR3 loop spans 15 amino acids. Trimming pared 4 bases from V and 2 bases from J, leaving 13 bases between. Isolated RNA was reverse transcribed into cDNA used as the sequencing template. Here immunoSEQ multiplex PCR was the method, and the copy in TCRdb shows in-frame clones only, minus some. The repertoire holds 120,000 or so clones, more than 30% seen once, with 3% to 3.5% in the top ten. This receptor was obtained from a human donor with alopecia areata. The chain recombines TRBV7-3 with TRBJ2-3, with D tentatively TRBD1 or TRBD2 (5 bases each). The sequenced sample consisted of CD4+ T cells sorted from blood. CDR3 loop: CASSSGWGTTDTQYF. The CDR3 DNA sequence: TGTGCCAGCAGCTCGGGTTGGGGGACCACAGATACGCAGTATTTT.